The clone carrying this TCR beta chain was seen ten or more times. Its matching antigen is unknown. Breast cancer patients provided tissue from their axillary draining lymph nodes. The CDR3 has 16 residues. The germline V and J ends were trimmed by 6 bases and 5 bases, with 22 bases remaining between them. These data come from a study of breast tumors, draining lymph nodes, adjacent tissues. Study-level points and caveats: Tumor repertoires ranked between lymph nodes and nontumor tissue in diversity, with V and J gene preferences.

A single record per CDR3 protein comes from TCRdb applying MiXCR to the multiplex PCR reads. In the table there are 120,000 or so distinct CDR3 sequences, 15% to 20% of which are singletons. This TCR derives from a female donor with breast cancer. Some clones in this sample may be carry-over from other donors' samples. Input material: axillary lymph node tissue. The rearrangement links TRBV12-3 or TRBV12-4 to TRBJ2-5, with D tentatively TRBD1 or TRBD2 (5 bases each). The CDR3 here is CASRIRDPIEVETQYF. In nucleotides, the CDR3 is TGTGCCAGCAGAATCCGGGACCCCATCGAGGTGGAGACCCAGTACTTC.